A selection of T cell receptor beta chains follows, all from one sample in a study of blood T cell repertoires in COVID-19. Sequencing was performed with immunoSEQ multiplex PCR; in TCRdb, only in-frame clones are kept and a portion is missing. The table has roughly 100,000 clones, around 88% seen once. The sequenced material came from peripheral blood. The receptors derive from a woman aged 70 to 79 with acute or convalescent COVID-19. CDR3s include the opening cysteine and the closing phenylalanine or tryptophan. Each record gives: J gene, V gene, clone size, D gene, CDR3 protein, CDR3 DNA. A D gene is named only where the DNA matches it firmly. The size of a clone is reported for some rows only, either as once, few or many, or as a class for expanded clones.

TRBJ2-5 TRBV11-2 - TRBD1 CASTIRGQGEETQYF TGTGCCAGCACCATTAGAGGGCAGGGGGAAGAGACCCAGTACTTC
TRBJ2-1 TRBV2 - TRBD1 CASFPGGPYNEQFF TGTGCCAGCTTCCCAGGGGGCCCATACAATGAGCAGTTCTTC
TRBJ1-1 TRBV2 - - CASSITRNTEAFF TGTGCCAGCAGTATTACAAGGAACACTGAAGCTTTCTTT
TRBJ2-1 TRBV10-3 - TRBD2 CAIGLAGSMNEQFF TGTGCCATCGGCCTAGCGGGGAGTATGAATGAGCAGTTCTTC
TRBJ2-1 TRBV24-1 - TRBD2 CATSLQREGYNEQFF TGTGCCACCAGCCTACAGCGGGAGGGCTACAATGAGCAGTTCTTC
TRBJ1-6 TRBV2 - TRBD1 CASRTTGGGNSPLHF TGTGCCAGCAGGACAACAGGGGGTGGTAATTCACCCCTCCACTTT
TRBJ1-1 TRBV19 - - CASTPGTPTGNTEAFF TGTGCCAGTACCCCGGGGACACCGACGGGGAACACTGAAGCTTTCTTT
TRBJ1-2 TRBV2 - - CASSDTGLGYTF TGTGCCAGCAGTGATACAGGGTTAGGCTACACCTTC
TRBJ2-7 TRBV5-1 - - CASSGSSYEQYF TGCGCCAGCAGCGGGAGTTCCTACGAGCAGTACTTC
TRBJ2-6 TRBV14 - - CASSQVGILGGAGLGANVLTF TGTGCCAGCAGCCAAGTCGGGATTCTCGGCGGGGCAGGTCTTGGGGCCAACGTCCTGACTTTC
TRBJ2-1 TRBV4-2 - TRBD2 CASSQTIAGGPEQFF TGTGCCAGCAGCCAGACAATAGCGGGAGGGCCTGAGCAGTTCTTC
TRBJ2-1 TRBV9 once TRBD2 CASSPILAGGYNEQFF TGTGCCAGCAGCCCGATACTAGCGGGAGGGTACAATGAGCAGTTCTTC
TRBJ2-2 TRBV7-6 - - CASSLGGNTGELFF TGTGCCAGCAGCTTAGGGGGCAACACCGGGGAGCTGTTTTTT
TRBJ2-3 TRBV3-1/TRBV3-2 few TRBD2 CASSRIAGRTDTQYF TGTGCCAGCAGCCGAATAGCGGGACGCACAGATACGCAGTATTTT
TRBJ2-7 TRBV27 few - CASSSLQMSGQSYEQYF TGTGCCAGCAGTTCGCTTCAAATGTCTGGACAGTCCTACGAGCAGTACTTC